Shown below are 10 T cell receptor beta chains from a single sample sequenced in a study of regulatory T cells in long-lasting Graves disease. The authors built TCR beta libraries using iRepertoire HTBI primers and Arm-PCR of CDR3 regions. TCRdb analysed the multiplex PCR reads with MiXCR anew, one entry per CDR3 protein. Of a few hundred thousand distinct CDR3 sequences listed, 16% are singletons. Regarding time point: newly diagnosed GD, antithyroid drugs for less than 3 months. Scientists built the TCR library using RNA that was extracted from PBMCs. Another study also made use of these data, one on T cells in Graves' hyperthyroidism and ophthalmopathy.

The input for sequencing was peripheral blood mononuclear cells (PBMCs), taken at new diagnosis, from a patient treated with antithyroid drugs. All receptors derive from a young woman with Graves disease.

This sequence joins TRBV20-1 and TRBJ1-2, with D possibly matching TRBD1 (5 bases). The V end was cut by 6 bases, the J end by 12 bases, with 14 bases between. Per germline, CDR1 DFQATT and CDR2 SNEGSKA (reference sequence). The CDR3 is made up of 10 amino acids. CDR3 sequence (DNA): TGCAGTGCCCAGGAGTGGGGGGACACCTTC. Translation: CSAQEWGDTF.

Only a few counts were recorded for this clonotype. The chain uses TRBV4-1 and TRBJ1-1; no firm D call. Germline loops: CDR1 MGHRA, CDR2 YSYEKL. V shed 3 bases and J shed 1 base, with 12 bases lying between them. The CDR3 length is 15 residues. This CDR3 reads CASSQSGIQNTEAFF. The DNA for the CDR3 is TGCGCCAGCAGCCAGTCAGGTATACAGAACACTGAAGCTTTCTTT.

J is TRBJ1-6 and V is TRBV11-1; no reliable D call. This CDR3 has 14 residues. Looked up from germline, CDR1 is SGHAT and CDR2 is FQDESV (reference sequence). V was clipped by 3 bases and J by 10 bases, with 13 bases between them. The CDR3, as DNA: TGTGCCAGCAGCTTTGACCGGTACGCGTCACCCCTCCACTTT. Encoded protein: CASSFDRYASPLHF.

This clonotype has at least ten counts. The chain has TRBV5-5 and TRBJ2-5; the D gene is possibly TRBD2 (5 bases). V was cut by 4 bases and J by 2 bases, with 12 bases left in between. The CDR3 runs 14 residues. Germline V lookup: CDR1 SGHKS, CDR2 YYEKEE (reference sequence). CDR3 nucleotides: TGTGCCAGCAGCGAAGGACTCAATCAAGAGACCCAGTACTTC. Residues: CASSEGLNQETQYF.

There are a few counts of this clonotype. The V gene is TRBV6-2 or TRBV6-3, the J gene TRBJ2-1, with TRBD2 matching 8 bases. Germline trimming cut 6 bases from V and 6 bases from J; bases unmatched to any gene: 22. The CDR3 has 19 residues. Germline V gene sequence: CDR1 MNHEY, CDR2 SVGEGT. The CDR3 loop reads CASRRRIGLGAGGANEQFF. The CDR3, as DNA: TGTGCCAGCAGGCGTAGAATAGGGCTTGGGGCGGGGGGAGCCAATGAGCAGTTCTTC.

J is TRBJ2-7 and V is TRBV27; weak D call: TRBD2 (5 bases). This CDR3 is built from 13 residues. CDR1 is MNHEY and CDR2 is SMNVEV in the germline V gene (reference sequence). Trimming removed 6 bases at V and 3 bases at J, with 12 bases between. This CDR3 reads CASRFGGGYEQYF. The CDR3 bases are TGTGCCAGCAGGTTTGGCGGAGGCTACGAGCAGTACTTC.

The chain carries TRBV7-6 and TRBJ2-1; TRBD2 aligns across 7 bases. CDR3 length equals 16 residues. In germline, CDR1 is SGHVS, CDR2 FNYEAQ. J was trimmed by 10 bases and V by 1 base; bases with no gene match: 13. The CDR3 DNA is TGTGCCAGCAGCTTAGTGGGGGATTGGGCGGGAGCAGAGCAGTTCTTC. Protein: CASSLVGDWAGAEQFF. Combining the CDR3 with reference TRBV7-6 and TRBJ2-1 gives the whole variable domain GAGVSQSPRYKVTKRGQDVALRCDPISGHVSLYWYRQALGQGPEFLTYFNYEAQQDKSGLPNDRFSAERPEGSISTLTIQRTEQRDSAMYRCASSLVGDWAGAEQFFGPGTRLTVL.

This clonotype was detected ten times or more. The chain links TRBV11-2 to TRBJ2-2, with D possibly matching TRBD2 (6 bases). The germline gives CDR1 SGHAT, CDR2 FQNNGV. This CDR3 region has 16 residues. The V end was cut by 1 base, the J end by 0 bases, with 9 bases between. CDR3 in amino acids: CASSLGRLANTGELFF. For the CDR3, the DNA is TGTGCCAGCAGCTTAGGCCGACTAGCGAACACCGGGGAGCTGTTTTTT.

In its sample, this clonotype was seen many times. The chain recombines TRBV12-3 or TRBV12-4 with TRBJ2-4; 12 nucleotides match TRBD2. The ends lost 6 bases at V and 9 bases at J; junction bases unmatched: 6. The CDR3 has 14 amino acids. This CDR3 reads CASSLAGGLGIQYF. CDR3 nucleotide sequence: TGTGCCAGCAGCCTAGCGGGGGGGCTGGGCATTCAGTACTTC.

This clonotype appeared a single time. The CDR3 bases are TGTGCCAGCAGCTCTTACAGGGTGGCAGGAAACACCATATATTTT. Its translation is CASSSYRVAGNTIYF. The V gene is TRBV7-9, the J gene TRBJ1-3; D possibly corresponds to TRBD1 (6 bases). The CDR3 totals 15 residues. The V gene lost 4 bases and the J gene lost 4 bases, with 14 bases spanning the gap. Per germline, CDR1 SEHNR and CDR2 FQNEAQ (reference sequence). The whole variable domain, remainder taken from reference TRBV7-9 and TRBJ1-3, is DTGVSQNPRHKITKRGQNVTFRCDPISEHNRLYWYRQTLGQGPEFLTYFQNEAQLEKSRLLSDRFSAERPKGSFSTLEIQRTEQGDSAMYLCASSSYRVAGNTIYFGEGSWLTVV.